This T cell receptor beta chain came from a study of T-cell reconstitution after alpha-beta-depleted transplantation in children. The V gene lost 3 bases and the J gene lost 0 bases, with 8 bases spanning the gap. Germline V CDR1 and CDR2: SGHRS, YFSETQ. The CDR3 is made up of 14 amino acids. Regarding the study as a whole: After one year, T-cell counts and TCRbeta diversity mostly came from new T cells. Surviving recipient T cells and intrathymic progenitors accounted for some patients' high TCRbeta diversity at day 60. In patients about two months after transplant, alpha-beta T cells reportedly arose from several hundred expanded graft clones.

Unique molecular identifiers were incorporated when the TCRbeta library was constructed. MiXCR, run by TCRdb on the PCR reads, gives a single entry per CDR3 protein. The sample includes 500,000 to 650,000 distinct CDR3 sequences, 10% to 15% of them seen just once. In regard to this clonotype: Its antigen is undetermined.

The sequence derives from a male patient between 5 and 17 years old who had a stem cell transplant for acute myeloid leukemia, so the T cells may come from the graft donor. The gene calls are TRBV5-1 and TRBJ2-3, with D tentatively TRBD2 (5 bases). This material consisted of PBMCs, mostly from graft donor cells, taken 360 days after TCRalphabeta/CD19-depleted stem cell transplant. The CDR3 sequence is CASSSGISTDTQYF. CDR3 nucleotides: TGCGCCAGCAGCTCCGGGATAAGCACAGATACGCAGTATTTT.